This T cell receptor beta chain was captured by sequencing in a study of identical twins. Broader study findings: Researchers caution that invariant MAIT and iNKT cells could partly confound zero-insertion analyses.

Each CDR3 protein is one row after TCRdb ran MiXCR on the 5' RACE reads. The repertoire holds just under 650,000 distinct CDR3 sequences, with about 7% as singletons. This clonotype was counted a few times. Its specificity is not known. A further study also used this sample, focusing on yellow fever vaccine responses in identical twins.

This TCR was sampled from a young woman in good health. Input material: PBMCs.

The CDR3 sequence: CASSPRGGHGELFF. In DNA, the CDR3 is TGTGCCAGCAGCCCTAGAGGGGGGCACGGGGAGCTGTTTTTT. This rearrangement joins TRBV7-7 to TRBJ2-2; D tentatively reads TRBD1 or TRBD2 (6 bases each). V lost 5 bases and J lost 7, with 14 bases in between. CDR3 length: 14 residues. Per the germline V gene, CDR1 is SSHAT and CDR2 is FNYEAQ (reference sequence).